One sample yielded the 23 T cell receptor beta chains listed below, sequenced in a study of blood T cell repertoires in COVID-19. Sequenced by immunoSEQ multiplex PCR; TCRdb stores in-frame clones only, minus some. Among 40,000 to 55,000 clones listed, roughly 83% were seen once. Input material: peripheral blood. These receptors originate from a man in his fifties with active COVID-19.

J is TRBJ2-3 and V is TRBV11-2, with 13 bases fitting TRBD2. The germline gives CDR1 SGHAT, CDR2 FQNNGV. CDR3 length: 13 residues. The junction had 5 bases not matched to a gene; V was cut back by 8 bases and J by 9 bases. The CDR3 region has the DNA TGTGCCAGCGGACTAGCGGGGGAAGGGACGCAGTATTTT. This sequence encodes CASGLAGEGTQYF.

This sequence joins TRBV7-7 and TRBJ2-1; D is possibly TRBD1 (6 bases). Looked up from germline, CDR1 is SSHAT and CDR2 is FNYEAQ (reference sequence). The V and J ends lost 6 bases and 9 bases respectively, with 15 bases between them. This CDR3 region has 13 residues. This CDR3 reads CASSSSAGAEQFF. The CDR3 DNA reads TGTGCCAGCAGTTCCTCCGCAGGGGCTGAGCAGTTCTTC.

The chain recombines TRBV11-2 with TRBJ2-3; D unresolved. Per germline, CDR1 SGHAT and CDR2 FQNNGV. With 2 bases removed from V and 2 bases from J, the gap between germline ends came to 8 bases. CDR3 length equals 14 residues. CDR3 in amino acids: CASSLSPNTDTQYF. DNA of the CDR3: TGTGCCAGCAGCTTATCCCCCAACACAGATACGCAGTATTTT.

The chain joins TRBV4-1 to TRBJ1-5; 8 nucleotides align to TRBD1. J was trimmed by 4 bases and V by 2 bases; bases with no gene match: 7. The CDR3 covers 16 residues. Germline-derived CDR1 and CDR2 are MGHRA and YSYEKL. The CDR3 region has the DNA TGCGCCAGCAGCCAATTCTCCGACAGGGGAAATCAGCCCCAGCATTTT. Translated: CASSQFSDRGNQPQHF.

Of note for this clone: Other DNA sequences in this sample translate to the same CDR3. The chain links TRBV28 to TRBJ1-5; 10 nucleotides match TRBD1. Germline trimming cut 5 bases from V and 6 bases from J; bases unmatched to any gene: 4. This CDR3 region has 14 residues. Germline-derived CDR1 and CDR2 are MDHEN and SYDVKM. The CDR3 here is CASSPGQGRQPQHF. The CDR3 DNA sequence: TGTGCCAGCAGTCCGGGACAGGGGCGTCAGCCCCAGCATTTT.

The chain links TRBV11-2 to TRBJ2-3; 9 nucleotides agree with TRBD2. The V gene end was trimmed by 3 bases and the J gene end by 5 bases; junction bases not matched to a gene: 6. Germline lookup yields CDR1 SGHAT and CDR2 FQNNGV. The CDR3 sequence is 15 residues long. The CDR3, as DNA: TGTGCCAGCAGCTTTAATGCGGGGGGGGTAGATACGCAGTATTTT. This encodes CASSFNAGGVDTQYF.

This clone was counted between two and nine times. V and J are TRBV24-1 and TRBJ1-5; maybe TRBD1 (5 bases). The CDR3 is 17 amino acids. The V gene's germline CDR1 is KGHDR and CDR2 SFDVKD. V was shortened by 3 bases and J by 4 bases, with 18 bases between the two germline ends. CDR3 nucleotides: TGTGCCACCAGTGATGGAAGGGGCATCCCCGATAATCAGCCCCAGCATTTT. Translated: CATSDGRGIPDNQPQHF.

This clone was seen a single time. V gene TRBV5-1 combines with J gene TRBJ2-3; 10 bases fit TRBD2. The ends lost 4 bases at V and 4 bases at J; junction bases unmatched: 9. CDR3 length: 16 residues. Germline-derived CDR1 and CDR2 are SGHRS and YFSETQ. CDR3: CASSDTSGAGSDTQYF. The CDR3 nucleotides are TGCGCCAGCAGCGACACTAGCGGGGCCGGGTCAGATACGCAGTATTTT.

The V gene is TRBV6-1, the J gene TRBJ1-1; D ambiguous. The CDR3 consists of 14 residues. The germline CDR1 and CDR2 sequences are MNHNS and SASEGT. With 3 bases removed from V and 3 bases from J, the gap between germline ends came to 11 bases. Here the CDR3 reads CASSETGGDTEAFF. The CDR3 DNA reads as TGTGCCAGCAGTGAGACGGGAGGCGACACTGAAGCTTTCTTT.

This clone was detected many times. DNA of the CDR3: TGTGCCAGCAGCAGGACAGCGGGAAACACCATATATTTT. Its translation: CASSRTAGNTIYF. The rearrangement uses TRBV6-5 and TRBJ1-3; D is possibly TRBD1 (6 bases). The CDR3 has 13 amino acids. V was pared by 6 bases and J by 4 bases, with 10 bases between. The V gene's germline CDR1 is MNHEY and CDR2 SVGAGI.

The chain links TRBV9 to TRBJ2-5; 7 positions agree with TRBD2. This CDR3 comprises 16 residues. CDR1 and CDR2 (germline): SGDLS, YYNGEE. V lost 0 bases to trimming and J lost 5 bases; unmatched junction nucleotides: 10. DNA of the CDR3: TGTGCCAGCAGCGTAGGTGCAGCGGGGAGTTGGGAGACCCAGTACTTC. Translating gives CASSVGAAGSWETQYF. The variable domain in full, completed from reference TRBV9 and TRBJ2-5, reads DSGVTQTPKHLITATGQRVTLRCSPRSGDLSVYWYQQSLDQGLQFLIQYYNGEERAKGNILERFSAQQFPDLHSELNLSSLELGDSALYFCASSVGAAGSWETQYFGPGTRLLVL.

This clone was counted once. The CDR3 sequence: CSTSAGETTDTQYF. The CDR3 DNA follows: TGCAGCACTTCAGCGGGGGAGACCACAGATACGCAGTATTTT. The chain employs TRBV29-1 and TRBJ2-3, with 8 bases aligning to TRBD2. This CDR3 spans 14 amino acids. The junction had 9 bases not matched to a gene; V was cut back by 8 bases and J by 2 bases. Germline values: CDR1 SQVTM, CDR2 ANQGSEA.

Turning to this clone: In the same sample, other DNA sequences code for this CDR3. The rearrangement joins TRBV6-5 to TRBJ1-5; 10 bases fit TRBD1. This CDR3 is 15 amino acids long. CDR1 MNHEY and CDR2 SVGAGI come from the germline V gene. J lost 5 bases, V lost 0 bases, and 1 base had no gene match. The CDR3 is CASSYSGTGDQPQHF. CDR3 DNA: TGTGCCAGCAGTTACTCGGGGACAGGGGATCAGCCCCAGCATTTT.

The V call is TRBV6-6, the J call TRBJ1-2; D remains ambiguous. Germline lookup yields CDR1 MNHNY and CDR2 SVGAGI (reference sequence). The CDR3 sequence is 15 residues long. Between the trimmed V and J ends, which lost 7 bases and 7 bases, there was a span of 22 bases. In DNA form, the CDR3 reads TGTGCCAGCACCCACGGTGAGGGTAAAAGGCGTGGCTACACCTTC. This codes for CASTHGEGKRRGYTF.

The rearrangement links TRBV4-1 to TRBJ2-1; D remains ambiguous. The CDR3 is 16 amino acids. The ends were cut back, 0 bases at V and 5 bases at J, with 14 bases in the middle. Germline values: CDR1 MGHRA, CDR2 YSYEKL. The DNA of the CDR3 is TGCGCCAGCAGCCAAGAGCCGACAAAGAAGAACAATGAGCAGTTCTTC. Translating gives CASSQEPTKKNNEQFF.

This chain links TRBV6-6 with TRBJ2-5; 9 nucleotides agree with TRBD2. CDR3 length: 15 amino acids. V lost 5 bases, J lost 4 bases, and 8 bases stayed unmatched. Germline loops: CDR1 MNHNY, CDR2 SVGAGI (reference sequence). DNA for the CDR3: TGTGCCAGCAGTCCCACTGCGGGGGGGAGAGAGACCCAGTACTTC. Translating gives CASSPTAGGRETQYF.

This clone has just one count. The chain joins TRBV5-4 to TRBJ2-3, with TRBD2 matching over 7 bases. CDR1 and CDR2 (germline): SGHNT, YYREEE (reference sequence). CDR3 length: 14 amino acids. V lost 0 bases, J lost 4 bases, and 2 bases stayed unmatched. CDR3 coding DNA: TGTGCCAGCAGCTTGGGGGGGGGTGCAGATACGCAGTATTTT. Translation gives CASSLGGGADTQYF.

The chain couples TRBV13 to TRBJ2-3, with D unresolved. The V and J ends lost 2 bases and 0 bases respectively, with 9 bases between them. CDR1 and CDR2 (germline): PRHDT, FYEKMQ (reference sequence). CDR3 length: 15 amino acids. CDR3 coding DNA: TGTGCCAGCAGCTTACGAAAGCGTAGCACAGATACGCAGTATTTT. Protein: CASSLRKRSTDTQYF.

This clone has only a few counts. The CDR3 DNA is TGTGCCAGCAGTGAATGGCGGGACAGAGCCTACGAGCAGTACTTC. This encodes CASSEWRDRAYEQYF. This sequence joins TRBV6-1 and TRBJ2-7, with D perhaps TRBD1 (7 bases). Between the trimmed V and J ends, which lost 2 bases and 2 bases, there was a span of 13 bases. CDR1 and CDR2 (germline): MNHNS, SASEGT. The CDR3 consists of 15 residues.

This clone has only one observation. This rearrangement joins TRBV7-2 to TRBJ2-5; D possibly corresponds to TRBD2 (6 bases). Germline lookup yields CDR1 SGHTA and CDR2 FQGNSA. V was pared by 6 bases and J by 5 bases, with 19 bases between. The CDR3 sequence is 15 residues long. The CDR3 region has the DNA TGTGCCAGCAGTTACTCGGCGGGGCTAGCGGAGACCCAGTACTTC. The encoded protein is CASSYSAGLAETQYF.

V usage is TRBV5-8 and J usage is TRBJ1-1; D not resolved. In germline, CDR1 is SGHTS, CDR2 YDEGEE. Trimming pared 3 bases from V and 1 base from J, leaving 19 bases between. The CDR3 covers 17 residues. The CDR3 bases are TGTGCCAGCAGCTCCATGATCGGACGGGCGGGGAACACTGAAGCTTTCTTT. Protein: CASSSMIGRAGNTEAFF.

The CDR3 loop is CASSLEFVGGHEQYF. The CDR3 DNA reads as TGTGCCAGCAGCTTAGAGTTCGTAGGGGGCCACGAGCAGTACTTC. The chain uses TRBV11-2 and TRBJ2-7; 7 bases fit TRBD1. The V gene's germline CDR1 is SGHAT and CDR2 FQNNGV. J lost 5 bases, V lost 0 bases, and 7 bases had no gene match. CDR3 length: 15 amino acids.

The chain joins TRBV5-1 to TRBJ2-3; D call uncertain. The germline V gene has CDR1 SGHRS and CDR2 YFSETQ. The CDR3 spans 12 residues. V lost 4 bases to trimming and J lost 4 bases, with 7 bases between them. Written as DNA, the CDR3 is TGCGCCAGCAGCCCTCCGGCAGATACGCAGTATTTT. It codes for CASSPPADTQYF.